This T cell receptor (beta chain) was sequenced during a study of breast tumors, draining lymph nodes, adjacent tissues. Axillary draining lymph nodes of breast cancer patients supplied the node samples. V was shortened by 1 base and J by 1 base, with 8 bases between the two germline ends. The CDR3 loop spans 15 amino acids. Germline V CDR1 and CDR2: SGHTA, FQGNSA. MiXCR was run by TCRdb on the multiplex PCR reads, yielding one entry per CDR3 protein. Of fewer than 90,000 distinct CDR3 sequences listed, more than 25% are singletons. This clonotype was seen at least ten times. The specimen sequenced was axillary lymph node tissue. The chain combines TRBV7-2 with TRBJ2-1, with D unclear. The receptor's source is a female donor with breast cancer. Some clones in this sample may be carry-over from other donors' samples. DNA of the CDR3: TGTGCCAGCAGCTTAGACTCATTTTCCTACAATGAGCAGTTCTTC. This codes for CASSLDSFSYNEQFF.